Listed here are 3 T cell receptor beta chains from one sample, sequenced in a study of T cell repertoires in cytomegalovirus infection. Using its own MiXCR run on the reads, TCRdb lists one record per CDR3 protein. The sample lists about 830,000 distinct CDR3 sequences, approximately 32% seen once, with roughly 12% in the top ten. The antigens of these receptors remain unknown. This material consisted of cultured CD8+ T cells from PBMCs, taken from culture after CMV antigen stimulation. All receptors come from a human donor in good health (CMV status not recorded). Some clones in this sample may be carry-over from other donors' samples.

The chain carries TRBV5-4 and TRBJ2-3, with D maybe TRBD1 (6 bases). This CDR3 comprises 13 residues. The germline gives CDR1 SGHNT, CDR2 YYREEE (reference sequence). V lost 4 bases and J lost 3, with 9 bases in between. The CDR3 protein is CASSAGQTDTQYF. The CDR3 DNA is TGTGCCAGCAGCGCTGGACAGACAGATACGCAGTATTTT.

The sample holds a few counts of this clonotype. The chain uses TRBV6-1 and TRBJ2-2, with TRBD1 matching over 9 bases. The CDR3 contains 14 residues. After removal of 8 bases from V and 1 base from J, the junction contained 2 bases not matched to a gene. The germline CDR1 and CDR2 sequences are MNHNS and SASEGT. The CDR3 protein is CASVGQGNTGELFF. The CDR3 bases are TGTGCCAGCGTGGGACAGGGGAACACCGGGGAGCTGTTTTTT.

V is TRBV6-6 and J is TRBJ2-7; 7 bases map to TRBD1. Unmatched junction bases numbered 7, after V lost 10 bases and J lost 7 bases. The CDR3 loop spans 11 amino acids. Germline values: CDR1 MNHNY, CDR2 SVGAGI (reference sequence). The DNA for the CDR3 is TGTGCCACCCGACAGGGTGGAGAGCAGTACTTC. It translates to CATRQGGEQYF.